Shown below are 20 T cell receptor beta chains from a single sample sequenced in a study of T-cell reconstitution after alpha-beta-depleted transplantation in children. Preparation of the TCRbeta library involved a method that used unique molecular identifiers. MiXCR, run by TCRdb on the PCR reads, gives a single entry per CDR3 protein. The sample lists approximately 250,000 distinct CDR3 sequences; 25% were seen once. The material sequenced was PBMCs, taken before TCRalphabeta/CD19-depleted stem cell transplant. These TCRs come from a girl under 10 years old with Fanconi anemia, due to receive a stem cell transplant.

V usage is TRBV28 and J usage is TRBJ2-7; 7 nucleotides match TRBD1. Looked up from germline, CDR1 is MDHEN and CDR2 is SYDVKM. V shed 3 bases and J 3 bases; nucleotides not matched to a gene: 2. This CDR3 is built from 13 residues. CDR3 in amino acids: CASSFDRDYEQYF. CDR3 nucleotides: TGTGCCAGCAGTTTTGACAGGGACTACGAGCAGTACTTC.

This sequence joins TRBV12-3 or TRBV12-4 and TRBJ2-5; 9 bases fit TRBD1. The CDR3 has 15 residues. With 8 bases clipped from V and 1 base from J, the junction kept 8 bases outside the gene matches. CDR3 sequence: CASRPNRGPQETQYF. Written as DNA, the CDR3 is TGTGCCAGCCGTCCTAACAGGGGGCCCCAAGAGACCCAGTACTTC.

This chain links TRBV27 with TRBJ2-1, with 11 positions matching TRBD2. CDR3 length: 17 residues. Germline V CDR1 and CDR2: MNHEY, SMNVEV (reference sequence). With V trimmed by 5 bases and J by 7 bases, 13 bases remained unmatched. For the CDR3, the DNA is TGTGCCAGCAGTCCCCGACCGACTAGCGGGGTAGGAAATGAGCAGTTCTTC. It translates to CASSPRPTSGVGNEQFF.

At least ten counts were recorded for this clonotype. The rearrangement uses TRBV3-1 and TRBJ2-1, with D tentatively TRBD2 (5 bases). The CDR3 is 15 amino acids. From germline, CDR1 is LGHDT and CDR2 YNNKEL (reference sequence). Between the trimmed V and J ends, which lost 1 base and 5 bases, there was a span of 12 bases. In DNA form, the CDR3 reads TGTGCCAGCAGCCAAGGTGGGAGTAGGCACAATGAGCAGTTCTTC. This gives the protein CASSQGGSRHNEQFF.

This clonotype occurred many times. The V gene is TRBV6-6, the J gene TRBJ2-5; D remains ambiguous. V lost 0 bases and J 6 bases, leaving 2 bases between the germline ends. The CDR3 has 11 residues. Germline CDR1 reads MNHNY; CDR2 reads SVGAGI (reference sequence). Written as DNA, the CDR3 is TGTGCCAGCAGTTACTCGAAGACCCAGTACTTC. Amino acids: CASSYSKTQYF.

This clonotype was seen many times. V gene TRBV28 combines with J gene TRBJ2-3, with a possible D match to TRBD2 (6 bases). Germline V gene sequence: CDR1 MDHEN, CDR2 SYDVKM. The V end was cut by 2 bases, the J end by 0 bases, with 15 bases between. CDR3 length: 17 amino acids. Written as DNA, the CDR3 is TGTGCCAGCAGTTTAAACCTCCCCGGGACTAGCACAGATACGCAGTATTTT. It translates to CASSLNLPGTSTDTQYF. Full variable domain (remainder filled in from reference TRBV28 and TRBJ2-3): DVKVTQSSRYLVKRTGEKVFLECVQDMDHENMFWYRQDPGLGLRLIYFSYDVKMKEKGDIPEGYSVSREKKERFSLILESASTNQTSMYLCASSLNLPGTSTDTQYFGPGTRLTVL.

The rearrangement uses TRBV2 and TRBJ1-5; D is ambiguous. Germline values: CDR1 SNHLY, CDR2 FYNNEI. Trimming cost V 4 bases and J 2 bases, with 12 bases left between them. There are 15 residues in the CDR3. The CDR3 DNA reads TGTGCCAGCAGTGGGCGAGGAGGAGGCAATCAGCCCCAGCATTTT. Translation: CASSGRGGGNQPQHF.

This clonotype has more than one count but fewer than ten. CDR3 bases: TGCAGTGCTAGGTCTCCGACAGTTGACTTGCAGTACTTC. This sequence encodes CSARSPTVDLQYF. V and J are TRBV20-1 and TRBJ2-7, with a tentative D call TRBD1 (5 bases). The CDR3 extends over 13 amino acids. Trimming removed 3 bases at V and 9 bases at J, with 18 bases between. Germline CDR1 DFQATT, CDR2 SNEGSKA (reference sequence).

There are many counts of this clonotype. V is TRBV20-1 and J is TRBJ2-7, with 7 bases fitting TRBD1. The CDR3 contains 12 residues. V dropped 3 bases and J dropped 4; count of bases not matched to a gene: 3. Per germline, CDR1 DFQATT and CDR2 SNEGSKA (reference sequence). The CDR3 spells CSASRTGYEQYF. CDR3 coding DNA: TGCAGTGCTAGCCGGACAGGTTACGAGCAGTACTTC.

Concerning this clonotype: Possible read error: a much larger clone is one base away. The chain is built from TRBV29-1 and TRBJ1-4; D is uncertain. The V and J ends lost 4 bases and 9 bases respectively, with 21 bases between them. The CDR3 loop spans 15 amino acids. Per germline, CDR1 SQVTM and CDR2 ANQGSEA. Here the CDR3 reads CSVVIWAGPDQKLFF. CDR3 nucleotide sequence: TGCAGCGTTGTAATTTGGGCAGGTCCGGATCAAAAACTGTTTTTT.

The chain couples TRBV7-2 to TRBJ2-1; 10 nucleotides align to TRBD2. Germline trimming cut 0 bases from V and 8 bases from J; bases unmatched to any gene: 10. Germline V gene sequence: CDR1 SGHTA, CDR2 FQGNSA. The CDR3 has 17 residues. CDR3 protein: CASSLAGTSDPFDEQFF. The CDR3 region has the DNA TGTGCCAGCAGCTTAGCGGGGACTAGCGATCCATTCGATGAGCAGTTCTTC.

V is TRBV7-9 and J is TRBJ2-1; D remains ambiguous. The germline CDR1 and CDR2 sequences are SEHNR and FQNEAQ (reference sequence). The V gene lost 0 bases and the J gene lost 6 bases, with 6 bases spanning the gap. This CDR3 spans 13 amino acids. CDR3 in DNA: TGTGCCAGCAGCTTAGCATCCGTCAATGAGCAGTTCTTC. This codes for CASSLASVNEQFF.

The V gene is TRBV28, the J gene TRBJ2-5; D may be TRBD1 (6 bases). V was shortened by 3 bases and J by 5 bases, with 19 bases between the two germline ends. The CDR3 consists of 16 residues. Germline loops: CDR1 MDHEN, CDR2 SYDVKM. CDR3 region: CASSFTLAIRGETQYF. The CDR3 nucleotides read TGTGCCAGCAGTTTCACCCTGGCTATTAGGGGGGAGACCCAGTACTTC.

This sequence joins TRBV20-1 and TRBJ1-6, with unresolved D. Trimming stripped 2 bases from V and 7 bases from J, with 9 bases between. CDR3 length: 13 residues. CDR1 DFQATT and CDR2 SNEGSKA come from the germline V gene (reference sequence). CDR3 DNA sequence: TGCAGTGCTAGATGGGCCGAAAATTCACCCCTCCACTTT. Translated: CSARWAENSPLHF.

The CDR3 loop is CASSSWGSGANVLTF. CDR3 DNA sequence: TGTGCCAGCAGCTCGTGGGGCTCTGGGGCCAACGTCCTGACTTTC. The V call is TRBV7-8, the J call TRBJ2-6, with D hard to call. The CDR3 is 15 amino acids. Trimming pared 4 bases from V and 0 bases from J, leaving 7 bases between. The germline gives CDR1 SGHVS, CDR2 FQNEAQ. Variable domain in full (rest from reference TRBV7-8 and TRBJ2-6): GAGVSQSPRYKVAKRGQDVALRCDPISGHVSLFWYQQALGQGPEFLTYFQNEAQLDKSGLPSDRFFAERPEGSVSTLKIQRTQQEDSAVYLCASSSWGSGANVLTFGAGSRLTVL.

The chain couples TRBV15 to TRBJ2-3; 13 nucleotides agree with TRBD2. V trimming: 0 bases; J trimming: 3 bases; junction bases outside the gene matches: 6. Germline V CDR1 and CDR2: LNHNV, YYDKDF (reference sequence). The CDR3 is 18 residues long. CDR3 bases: TGTGCCACCAGCAGAGATTACCCGGGACTAGCGGGGACAGATACGCAGTATTTT. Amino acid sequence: CATSRDYPGLAGTDTQYF.

The CDR3 DNA is TGTGCCAGCAGCTTATGGGCAGCCTCTGGAAACACCATATATTTT. As protein: CASSLWAASGNTIYF. V and J are TRBV7-2 and TRBJ1-3, with unresolved D. V shed 2 bases and J shed 0 bases, with 8 bases lying between them. The CDR3 is 15 residues long. CDR1 and CDR2 from the germline V gene are SGHTA and FQGNSA.

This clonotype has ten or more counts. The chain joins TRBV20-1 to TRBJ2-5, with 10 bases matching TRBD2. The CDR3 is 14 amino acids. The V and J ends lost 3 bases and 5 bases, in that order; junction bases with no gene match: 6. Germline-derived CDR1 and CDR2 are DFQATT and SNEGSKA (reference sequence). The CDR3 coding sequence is TGCAGTGCTAGCAAGCGGGAGGGATACGAGACCCAGTACTTC. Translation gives CSASKREGYETQYF.

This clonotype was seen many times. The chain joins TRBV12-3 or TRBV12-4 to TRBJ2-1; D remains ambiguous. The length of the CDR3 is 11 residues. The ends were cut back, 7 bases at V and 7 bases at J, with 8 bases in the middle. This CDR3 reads CASTILNEQFF. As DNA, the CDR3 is TGTGCCAGCACGATCCTAAATGAGCAGTTCTTC.

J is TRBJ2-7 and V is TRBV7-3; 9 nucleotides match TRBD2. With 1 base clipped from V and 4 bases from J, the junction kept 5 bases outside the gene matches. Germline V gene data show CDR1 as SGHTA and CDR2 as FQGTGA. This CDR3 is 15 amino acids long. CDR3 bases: TGTGCCAGCAGCTTAAGCGGGGGGGCCTCGTACGAGCAGTACTTC. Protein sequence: CASSLSGGASYEQYF.